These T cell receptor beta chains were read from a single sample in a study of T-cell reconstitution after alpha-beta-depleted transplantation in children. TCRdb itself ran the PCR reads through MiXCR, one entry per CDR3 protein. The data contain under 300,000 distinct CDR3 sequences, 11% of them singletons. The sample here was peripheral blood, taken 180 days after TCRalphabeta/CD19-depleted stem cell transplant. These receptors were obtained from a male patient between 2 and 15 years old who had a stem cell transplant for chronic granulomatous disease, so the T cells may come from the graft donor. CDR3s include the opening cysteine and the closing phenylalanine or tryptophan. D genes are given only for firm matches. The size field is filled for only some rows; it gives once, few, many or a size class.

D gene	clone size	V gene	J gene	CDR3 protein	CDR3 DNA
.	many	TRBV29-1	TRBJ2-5	CSVWFGRRETQYF	TGCAGCGTTTGGTTCGGGAGACGAGAGACCCAGTACTTC
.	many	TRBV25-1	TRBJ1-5	CASSPGADQPQHF	TGTGCCAGCAGTCCCGGGGCGGATCAGCCCCAGCATTTT
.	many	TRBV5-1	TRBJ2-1	CASSVTVLGNEQFF	TGCGCCAGCTCGGTCACAGTCCTTGGGAATGAGCAGTTCTTC
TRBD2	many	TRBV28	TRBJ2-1	CASSLSGLTYNEQFF	TGTGCCAGCAGTTTATCGGGACTAACTTACAATGAGCAGTTCTTC
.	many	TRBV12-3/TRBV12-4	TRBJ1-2	CASSRHLEINYGYTF	TGTGCCAGCAGTAGACACCTCGAAATTAACTATGGCTACACCTTC
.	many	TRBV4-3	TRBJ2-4	CASSRGRVVSKNIQYF	TGCGCCAGCAGCCGGGGGCGCGTGGTGTCCAAAAACATTCAGTACTTC
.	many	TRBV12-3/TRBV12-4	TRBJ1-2	CASSLGARLAGGYTF	TGTGCCAGCAGTTTAGGGGCCCGGCTGGCAGGTGGCTACACCTTC
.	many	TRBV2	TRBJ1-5	CASRVSRTQPQHF	TGTGCCAGCAGGGTATCGAGGACCCAGCCCCAGCATTTT
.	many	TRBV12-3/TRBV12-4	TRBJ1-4	CASSQGETNEKLFF	TGTGCCAGCAGTCAAGGGGAAACTAATGAAAAACTGTTTTTT
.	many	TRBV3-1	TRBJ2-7	CASSQEGHEQYF	TGTGCCAGCAGCCAAGAGGGGCACGAGCAGTACTTC
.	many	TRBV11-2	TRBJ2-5	CASSLVSQETQYF	TGTGCCAGCAGCTTAGTCTCTCAAGAGACCCAGTACTTC
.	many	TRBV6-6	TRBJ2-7	CASSYRLWGEQYF	TGTGCCAGCAGTTACCGGCTATGGGGCGAGCAGTACTTC
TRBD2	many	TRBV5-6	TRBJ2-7	CASSLAGGGPGHEQYF	TGTGCCAGCAGCTTGGCCGGGGGGGGTCCGGGGCACGAGCAGTACTTC
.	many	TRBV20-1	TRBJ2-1	CSARAGKTYNEQFF	TGCAGTGCTAGAGCGGGCAAGACCTACAATGAGCAGTTCTTC
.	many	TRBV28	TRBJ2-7	CASSLGTRRWVDEQYF	TGTGCCAGCAGCCTTGGGACAAGGCGATGGGTCGACGAGCAGTACTTC
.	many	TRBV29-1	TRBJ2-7	CSVKGPQSYEQYF	TGCAGCGTTAAGGGCCCCCAGTCCTACGAGCAGTACTTC
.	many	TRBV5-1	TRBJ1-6	CASSWRTTDNSPLHF	TGCGCCAGCAGCTGGAGAACGACAGATAATTCACCCCTCCACTTT
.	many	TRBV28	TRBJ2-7	CASSSPLGGGRSSYEQYF	TGTGCCAGCAGTTCCCCCCTGGGAGGGGGTAGGAGCTCCTACGAGCAGTACTTC
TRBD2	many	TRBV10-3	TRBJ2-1	CAISSWTSGSGDEQFF	TGTGCCATCAGTTCGTGGACTAGCGGGAGTGGCGATGAGCAGTTCTTC
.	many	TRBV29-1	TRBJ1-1	CSVEYRGTRTEAFF	TGCAGCGTTGAATATCGGGGTACCAGGACTGAAGCTTTCTTT
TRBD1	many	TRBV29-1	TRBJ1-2	CSVWTGNYGYTF	TGCAGCGTATGGACAGGGAACTATGGCTACACCTTC
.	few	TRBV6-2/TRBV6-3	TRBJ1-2	CASSYSIMSYTF	TGTGCCAGCAGTTACTCGATTATGAGCTACACCTTC
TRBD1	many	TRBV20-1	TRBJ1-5	CSATDRSYSNQPQHF	TGCAGTGCTACGGACAGGAGTTATAGCAATCAGCCCCAGCATTTT
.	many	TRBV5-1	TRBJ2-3	CASSADRLSTDTQYF	TGCGCCAGCAGCGCGGACAGACTATCCACAGATACGCAGTATTTT
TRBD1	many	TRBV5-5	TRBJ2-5	CASSLWDRGYETQYF	TGTGCCAGCAGCTTGTGGGACAGGGGCTATGAGACCCAGTACTTC
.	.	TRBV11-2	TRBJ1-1	CASSSPDGKAFF	TGTGCCAGCAGCTCGCCCGACGGTAAGGCTTTCTTT
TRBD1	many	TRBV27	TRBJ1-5	CASSQQGNNQPQHF	TGTGCCAGCAGTCAACAGGGGAACAATCAGCCCCAGCATTTT
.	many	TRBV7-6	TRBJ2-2	CASSLDPSTGELFF	TGTGCCAGCAGCTTAGATCCTAGCACCGGGGAGCTGTTTTTT
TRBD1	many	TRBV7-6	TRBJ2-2	CASSLSLGTANTGELFF	TGTGCCAGCAGCTTGTCCCTCGGGACAGCGAACACCGGGGAGCTGTTTTTT
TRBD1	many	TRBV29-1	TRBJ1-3	CSAGDRVGGNTIYF	TGCAGCGCGGGGGACAGGGTCGGTGGAAACACCATATATTTT
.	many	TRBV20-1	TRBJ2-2	CSARDILTGELFF	TGCAGTGCTAGAGATATCCTAACCGGGGAGCTGTTTTTT
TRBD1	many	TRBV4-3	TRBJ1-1	CASSQDRARGLTEAFF	TGCGCCAGCAGCCAAGATCGAGCAAGGGGGCTCACTGAAGCTTTCTTT
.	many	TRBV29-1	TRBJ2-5	CSAPLMAGPQETQYF	TGCAGCGCCCCACTTATGGCAGGCCCGCAAGAGACCCAGTACTTC
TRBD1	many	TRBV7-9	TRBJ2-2	CASSDTGGAPSGELFF	TGTGCCAGCAGCGATACAGGGGGCGCCCCCTCCGGGGAGCTGTTTTTT
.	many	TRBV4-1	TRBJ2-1	CASSQDWFAQFF	TGCGCCAGCAGCCAAGATTGGTTCGCGCAGTTCTTC
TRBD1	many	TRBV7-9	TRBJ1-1	CASSLNAGGVAEAFF	TGTGCCAGCAGCTTAAACGCAGGGGGAGTTGCTGAAGCTTTCTTT
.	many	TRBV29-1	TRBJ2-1	CSVVSSGVNEQFF	TGCAGCGTTGTTAGTTCAGGGGTCAATGAGCAGTTCTTC
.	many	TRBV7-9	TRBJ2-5	CASSLLKETQYF	TGTGCCAGCAGCTTACTCAAAGAGACCCAGTACTTC
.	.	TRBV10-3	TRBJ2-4	CAISEGGGKNIQYF	TGTGCCATCAGTGAGGGAGGGGGGAAAAACATTCAGTACTTC
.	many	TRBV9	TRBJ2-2	CASSVLGQNTGELFF	TGTGCCAGCAGCGTCTTGGGACAGAACACCGGGGAGCTGTTTTTT
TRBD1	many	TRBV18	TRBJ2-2	CASSPPGQGNTGELFF	TGTGCCAGCTCACCACCGGGACAGGGTAACACCGGGGAGCTGTTTTTT
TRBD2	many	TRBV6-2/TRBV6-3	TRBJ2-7	CASSYVREDYEQYF	TGTGCCAGCAGTTACGTGCGGGAGGACTACGAGCAGTACTTC
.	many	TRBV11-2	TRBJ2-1	CASSLAGTHEQFF	TGTGCCAGCAGCTTAGCGGGGACACATGAGCAGTTCTTC
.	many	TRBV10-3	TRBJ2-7	CAISYASGSNYEQYF	TGTGCCATCAGTTATGCCTCGGGCTCCAACTACGAGCAGTACTTC
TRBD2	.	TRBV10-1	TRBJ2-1	CASSETGTSGKVERFF	TGCGCCAGCAGTGAGACCGGGACTAGCGGGAAGGTTGAGCGGTTCTTC
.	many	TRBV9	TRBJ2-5	CASSVAGSQETQYF	TGTGCCAGCAGCGTAGCTGGTTCCCAAGAGACCCAGTACTTC
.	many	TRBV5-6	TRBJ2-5	CASSADQGGGETQYF	TGTGCCAGCAGCGCGGACCAGGGGGGAGGAGAGACCCAGTACTTC
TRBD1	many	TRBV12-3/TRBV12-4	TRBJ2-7	CASSSRDRGQDEPYEQYF	TGTGCCAGCAGTTCCCGGGACAGGGGGCAGGATGAACCTTACGAGCAGTACTTC
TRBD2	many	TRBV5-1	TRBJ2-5	CASSGDQVAGAYQETQYF	TGCGCCAGCAGCGGGGACCAGGTGGCGGGAGCGTACCAAGAGACCCAGTACTTC
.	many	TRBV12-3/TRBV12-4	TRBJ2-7	CASTWATPSYEQYF	TGTGCCAGCACCTGGGCCACCCCATCCTACGAGCAGTACTTC
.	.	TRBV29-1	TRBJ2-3	CSVCREEADTEYF	TGCAGCGTTTGCAGGGAGGAGGCAGATACGGAGTATTTT
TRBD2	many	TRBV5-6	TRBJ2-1	CASSLAVGLANNEQFF	TGTGCCAGCAGCTTGGCCGTGGGACTAGCGAACAATGAGCAGTTCTTC
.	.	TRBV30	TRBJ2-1	CAWSVGGGDRGRNEQFF	TGTGCCTGGAGTGTAGGGGGAGGCGACCGCGGGAGAAATGAGCAGTTCTTC
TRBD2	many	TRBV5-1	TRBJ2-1	CASSLRSGGYNEQFF	TGCGCCAGCAGCCTTCGTAGCGGGGGCTACAATGAGCAGTTCTTC
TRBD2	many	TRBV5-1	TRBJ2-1	CASSLVLGTNYNEQFF	TGCGCCAGCAGCTTGGTTCTCGGGACTAACTACAATGAGCAGTTCTTC
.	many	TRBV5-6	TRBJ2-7	CASSLEGPREQYF	TGTGCCAGCAGCTTGGAGGGGCCAAGGGAGCAGTACTTC
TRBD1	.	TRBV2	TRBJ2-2	CASRPGTVTGELFF	TGTGCCAGCAGGCCGGGGACAGTCACCGGGGAGCTGTTTTTT
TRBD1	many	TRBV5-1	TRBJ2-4	CASSLRNTGGLGDIQYF	TGCGCCAGCAGCTTACGGAACACAGGGGGCCTTGGGGACATTCAGTACTTC
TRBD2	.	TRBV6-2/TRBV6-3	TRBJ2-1	CASSYSLQREGLRGHNEQFF	TGTGCCAGCAGTTACTCGTTGCAGCGGGAGGGCCTTAGGGGACACAATGAGCAGTTCTTC
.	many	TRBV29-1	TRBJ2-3	CSPRRWTDTQYF	TGCAGCCCCCGACGATGGACAGATACGCAGTATTTT